These T cell receptor beta chains were read from a single sample in a study of cytomegalovirus exposure and HLA in healthy donors. Assay used: immunoSEQ multiplex PCR; TCRdb lists only in-frame clones, some missing. The record lists 150,000 or so clones, of which the ten most abundant hold about 1.8%. Sequencing was performed on PBMCs. Every receptor here comes from a man between 18 and 29 years old in good health and CMV-seronegative. The CDR3 runs from the conserved cysteine through the conserved F or W. Each record gives: CDR3 protein, CDR3 DNA, V gene, J gene, D gene. The D gene is left open where the match is weak.

CDR3 protein: CASSRGGQGSYNEQFF; CDR3 DNA: TGTGCCAGCTCACGGGGGGGACAGGGTTCCTACAATGAGCAGTTCTTC; V gene: TRBV7-9; J gene: TRBJ2-1; D gene: .
CDR3 protein: CASSLDWTSGSNEQFF; CDR3 DNA: TGCGCCAGCAGCTTGGACTGGACTAGCGGGAGTAATGAGCAGTTCTTC; V gene: TRBV5-1; J gene: TRBJ2-1; D gene: TRBD2
CDR3 protein: CAWRFWDFGRIPTNEKLFF; CDR3 DNA: TGTGCCTGGAGGTTCTGGGACTTCGGTCGAATTCCAACTAATGAAAAACTGTTTTTT; V gene: TRBV30; J gene: TRBJ1-4; D gene: .
CDR3 protein: CASSTQREAPEQYF; CDR3 DNA: TGTGCCAGCAGTACCCAGCGGGAGGCCCCCGAGCAGTACTTC; V gene: TRBV28; J gene: TRBJ2-7; D gene: TRBD2
CDR3 protein: CASSLGLAVTDQPQHF; CDR3 DNA: TGTGCCAGCAGCTTAGGCTTGGCAGTAACCGATCAGCCCCAGCATTTT; V gene: TRBV11-3; J gene: TRBJ1-5; D gene: .
CDR3 protein: CASSSGQVWGAFF; CDR3 DNA: TGTGCCAGCAGTTCCGGACAGGTCTGGGGCGCTTTCTTT; V gene: TRBV28; J gene: TRBJ1-1; D gene: TRBD1
CDR3 protein: CASSQPGGTRFGPETQYF; CDR3 DNA: TGTGCCAGCTCACAGCCCGGTGGGACTAGGTTTGGTCCAGAGACCCAGTACTTC; V gene: TRBV18; J gene: TRBJ2-5; D gene: TRBD2
CDR3 protein: CASSPGQGGLYTF; CDR3 DNA: TGTGCCAGCAGTCCGGGACAGGGGGGACTCTACACCTTC; V gene: TRBV6-5; J gene: TRBJ1-2; D gene: TRBD1
CDR3 protein: CASSMGQINSPLHF; CDR3 DNA: TGTGCCAGCAGTATGGGACAGATTAATTCACCCCTCCACTTT; V gene: TRBV27; J gene: TRBJ1-6; D gene: TRBD1
CDR3 protein: CASSPPDRANTNSPLHF; CDR3 DNA: TGTGCCAGCAGTCCTCCGGACAGGGCTAATACAAATTCACCCCTCCACTTT; V gene: TRBV28; J gene: TRBJ1-6; D gene: TRBD1
CDR3 protein: CASSAITYGNMGRNTEAFF; CDR3 DNA: TGTGCCAGCAGTGCAATAACCTACGGGAATATGGGAAGGAACACTGAAGCTTTCTTT; V gene: TRBV28; J gene: TRBJ1-1; D gene: .
CDR3 protein: CASRVGSTEAFF; CDR3 DNA: TGTGCCAGCAGAGTGGGCTCCACTGAAGCTTTCTTT; V gene: TRBV28; J gene: TRBJ1-1; D gene: .
CDR3 protein: CASSLAGGAGGYTF; CDR3 DNA: TGTGCCAGCAGCTTAGCTGGAGGGGCGGGAGGCTACACCTTC; V gene: TRBV7-2; J gene: TRBJ1-2; D gene: .
CDR3 protein: CASSPIILAVRPPSFYNEQFF; CDR3 DNA: TGTGCCAGCAGCCCGATCATCCTAGCGGTTCGACCTCCCTCTTTCTACAATGAGCAGTTCTTC; V gene: TRBV28; J gene: TRBJ2-1; D gene: TRBD2
CDR3 protein: CASSGRTGYEQYF; CDR3 DNA: TGTGCCAGCAGTGGTAGGACAGGCTACGAGCAGTACTTC; V gene: TRBV27; J gene: TRBJ2-7; D gene: TRBD1
CDR3 protein: CASSTTGGAVDTQYF; CDR3 DNA: TGTGCCAGCAGTACGACAGGGGGCGCGGTAGATACGCAGTATTTT; V gene: TRBV6-4; J gene: TRBJ2-3; D gene: TRBD1
CDR3 protein: CASSRQDNQPQHF; CDR3 DNA: TGTGCCAGCAGTAGACAGGACAATCAGCCCCAGCATTTT; V gene: TRBV6-5; J gene: TRBJ1-5; D gene: .
CDR3 protein: CASSARGQGMDYEQYF; CDR3 DNA: TGTGCCAGCAGCGCCAGGGGGCAGGGAATGGACTACGAGCAGTACTTC; V gene: TRBV9; J gene: TRBJ2-7; D gene: TRBD1
CDR3 protein: CASSRTGELFF; CDR3 DNA: TGTGCCAGCAGCAGAACAGGGGAACTGTTTTTT; V gene: TRBV5-6; J gene: TRBJ1-4; D gene: TRBD1
CDR3 protein: CASSQDVTAAGYF; CDR3 DNA: TGCGCCAGCAGCCAAGATGTTACCGCTGCGGGGTACTTC; V gene: TRBV4-1; J gene: TRBJ2-7; D gene: .
CDR3 protein: CASSEAGSGTDTQYF; CDR3 DNA: TGTGCCAGCAGCGAAGCCGGGTCCGGCACAGATACGCAGTATTTT; V gene: TRBV7-2; J gene: TRBJ2-3; D gene: .
CDR3 protein: CAWSVSEGGTQYF; CDR3 DNA: TGTGCCTGGAGTGTGTCCGAAGGAGGGACCCAGTACTTC; V gene: TRBV30; J gene: TRBJ2-5; D gene: .
CDR3 protein: CAIQRLTYEQYF; CDR3 DNA: TGTGCCATCCAGCGGCTGACCTACGAGCAGTACTTC; V gene: TRBV7-9; J gene: TRBJ2-7; D gene: .
CDR3 protein: CSVEGSSGRGYEQYF; CDR3 DNA: TGCAGCGTTGAAGGTTCGAGCGGGAGAGGCTACGAGCAGTACTTC; V gene: TRBV29-1; J gene: TRBJ2-7; D gene: TRBD2
CDR3 protein: CSVAGTGVYSNQPQHF; CDR3 DNA: TGCAGCGTGGCCGGGACAGGGGTTTATAGCAATCAGCCCCAGCATTTT; V gene: TRBV29-1; J gene: TRBJ1-5; D gene: TRBD1
CDR3 protein: CASSFSGLGSYNEQFF; CDR3 DNA: TGTGCCAGCAGTTTCTCAGGACTGGGCTCCTACAATGAGCAGTTCTTC; V gene: TRBV28; J gene: TRBJ2-1; D gene: .
CDR3 protein: CASSSALVGGRNTIYF; CDR3 DNA: TGTGCCAGCAGCTCCGCGCTCGTGGGGGGGAGGAACACCATATATTTT; V gene: TRBV7-6; J gene: TRBJ1-3; D gene: .
CDR3 protein: CASSPGHAGKETQYF; CDR3 DNA: TGTGCCAGCAGTCCGGGACATGCAGGAAAAGAGACCCAGTACTTC; V gene: TRBV28; J gene: TRBJ2-5; D gene: .
CDR3 protein: CASSTQDYNQPQHF; CDR3 DNA: TGTGCCAGCAGCACACAGGACTACAATCAGCCCCAGCATTTT; V gene: TRBV7-9; J gene: TRBJ1-5; D gene: .
CDR3 protein: CASSLSAQAEAFF; CDR3 DNA: TGTGCCAGCAGTTTATCGGCCCAAGCTGAAGCTTTCTTT; V gene: TRBV27; J gene: TRBJ1-1; D gene: .
CDR3 protein: CASSLRTGVFNEQYF; CDR3 DNA: TGTGCCAGCAGCTTACGGACAGGGGTATTCAACGAGCAGTACTTC; V gene: TRBV5-6; J gene: TRBJ2-7; D gene: TRBD1
CDR3 protein: CAITRQGAGTEAFF; CDR3 DNA: TGTGCCATCACTAGACAGGGGGCGGGCACTGAAGCTTTCTTT; V gene: TRBV10-3; J gene: TRBJ1-1; D gene: TRBD1
CDR3 protein: CASKSYGYTF; CDR3 DNA: TGTGCCAGTAAGAGCTATGGCTACACCTTC; V gene: TRBV19; J gene: TRBJ1-2; D gene: .